This T cell receptor beta chain was identified in a study of T cells in placental villitis. General notes on the study: The study compared placental TCR-beta repertoires across villitis of unknown etiology, gestational-age-matched unaffected controls, and infectious villitis to test an allograft-versus-infection hypothesis.

Via the germline V gene, CDR1 is SNHLY and CDR2 FYNNEI. Trimmed from V: 1 base; trimmed from J: 1 base; junction bases lacking a gene match: 10. The CDR3 sequence holds 18 residues, the cysteine and phenylalanine included. Only CDR3 DNA remains: 54 bases, in frame from the first base. The immunoSEQ v4 bias-controlled multiplex PCR assay, performed blinded to group allocation, was used to amplify TCR-beta CDR3 regions from genomic DNA. To estimate the quantities of nucleated cells and T cells in each sample, reference gene primers were added alongside the TCR-beta primers. Sequencing of the libraries was performed on an Illumina MiSeq with a 100-cycle paired-end protocol. Processing in the source paper ran as follows. Diversity and richness were calculated in immunoSEQ Analyzer software, with richness determined by iChao1 and clonality derived from Pielou evenness and Shannon diversity (0-1, with higher values meaning less diverse). CDR3 amino acid sequences together with V/J genes were queried against VDJdb for CMV, EBV and influenza A specificities, with confidence 3 and substitution 2 applied. The Morisita-Horn index was used to assess how much TCR-beta amino acid clonotypes overlapped between the villitis of unknown etiology, infectious villitis and control repertoires. TCRdb carries this immuneACCESS record with in-frame sequences only. Its versions omit some clonotypes, under half of them owing to an unresolved V gene in the studies checked, with the rest unexplained. That table furnishes V, J and clone size, whereas the DNA furnished D and trimming. For this sample the table gives 1,400 to 1,500 clones, of which more than 70% were detected only once. Approximately 8.6% of the sample rests with the top ten.

General study outcomes and caveats: Clonality was higher in villitis of unknown etiology placentae than in controls (median 0.057 versus 0.006, p=0.0025), a result indicating clonal expansion. Expanded clones in villitis of unknown etiology were largely private to each placenta, suggesting no single initiating antigen. Because the paraffin blocks included small amounts of decidua, some of the captured T cells, particularly in controls, may have been decidual rather than villous infiltrates. CMV-specific clone frequencies were higher in infectious CMV cases than in villitis of unknown etiology (0.011 vs 0.001), and the villitis of unknown etiology frequencies did not differ from those of controls. With bulk tissue sequencing, helper, regulatory or cytotoxic T cells could not be distinguished, nor could maternal versus fetal T cells, and gamma-delta receptors were excluded.

Using the Amsterdam Criteria, researchers selected ten or so placentae that carried a pathological diagnosis of high-grade villitis of unknown etiology. Significantly higher gravidity and parity and more prior miscarriages were observed in mothers with villitis of unknown etiology than in the control and infectious villitis groups. Placentae were collected after delivery and underwent gross and histological evaluation before archival tissue selection. Five 10-micron scrolls were cut from each FFPE block, and DNA was isolated using the AllPrep DNA/RNA FFPE Tissue kit. NanoDrop was used to check DNA concentration and purity, and a Bioanalyzer was used to assess RNA quality. Comment on this clone: Its antigen target is currently unknown. Base qualities are missing; no much larger clone stands one base away.

Sequencing used placental tissue containing maternal and fetal cells. This TCR was sampled from a human patient with villitis of unknown etiology; the placental T cells may come from both mother and fetus. The receptor chain draws on TRBV2 and TRBJ2-3; TRBD2 fits 8 bases in the junction. The DNA sequence follows: TGTGCCAGCAGTGAAGGCAGCGGGGGCGCCGGTGGCACAGATACGCAGTATTTT. This translates into CASSEGSGGAGGTDTQYF. Joined to the reference TRBV2 and TRBJ2-3 proteins, this CDR3 gives the full variable domain: EPEVTQTPSHQVTQMGQEVILRCVPISNHLYFYWYRQILGQKVEFLVSFYNNEISEKSEIFDDQFSVERPDGSNFTLKIRSTKLEDSAMYFCASSEGSGGAGGTDTQYFGPGTRLTVL.